This TCR beta chain originates from a study of tumor and adjacent non-tumor tissue in lung cancer. Study-level background: Histology: eleven to twelve adenocarcinoma, a couple of squamous cell carcinoma, 1 small cell lung cancer. Each sample yielded some 4 million productive TCRbeta reads on average.

RNA was extracted from bulk tissue without any cell sorting. More than 3 cm separated this lung sample from the edge of the tumor. Points on this clonotype: Its target is unknown. This likely comes from a read error, as the CDR3 has no conserved phenylalanine or tryptophan at its end.

The study, taken as a whole, reports: Patients with more diverse tumor TCRs had worse survival.

The library came from three nested PCR rounds adapted from ARM-PCR protocols. TCRdb passed the multiplex PCR reads through MiXCR, listing each CDR3 protein once. This repertoire shows tens of thousands of distinct CDR3 sequences, around two thirds found once; its top ten account for 20% to 30%. CDR1 and CDR2 (germline): SGHAT, FQNNGV. This CDR3 contains 16 residues. Sequencing input: distant non-tumor lung tissue. The receptor was isolated from a woman aged 55-70 years with non-small cell lung cancer. The chain links TRBV11-2 to TRBJ1-1; 7 nucleotides align to TRBD1. The CDR3 sequence is CASRSGDSGMNTGAFS. The CDR3 region has the DNA TGTGCCAGCAGATCCGGGGACAGTGGCATGAACACTGGAGCTTTCTCT.